This T cell receptor beta chain came from a study of control samples from healthy donors and cancer patients. V shed 2 bases and J 4 bases; nucleotides not matched to a gene: 3. This CDR3 contains 14 residues. Germline V gene lookup returns CDR1 SGHTA and CDR2 FQGTGA. TCRdb's copy holds only in-frame clones and misses some; the assay was immunoSEQ multiplex PCR. Seen here are roughly 100,000 clones, around 90% observed once, and the top ten hold around 14%. V usage is TRBV7-3 and J usage is TRBJ2-3; 7 nucleotides align to TRBD2. Sequencing was done on a sample of blood. This clonotype was sampled from a young man in good health. CDR3 nucleotide sequence: TGTGCCAGCAGCTTACGCGGGAGCTCAGATACGCAGTATTTT. Residues: CASSLRGSSDTQYF.